This T cell receptor beta chain was sequenced during a study of cytomegalovirus exposure and HLA in healthy donors. Overall study results and limits: The classifier was said to identify cytomegalovirus status with high specificity and sensitivity. It emerged from a later analysis that several of the most significant clusters appeared to be linked to common viral pathogens. The records held CMV serostatus as the only immune exposure information.

About this clone: Antigen specificity is unknown.

From germline, CDR1 is SGHRS and CDR2 YFSETQ. This CDR3 spans 15 amino acids. The V gene lost 0 bases and the J gene lost 1 base, with 10 bases spanning the gap. The primer mix had 60 Vbeta and 13 Jbeta primers. The assay was immunoSEQ multiplex PCR, and TCRdb's table has in-frame clones only and misses some. Of 150,000 or so clones in the sample, around 70% were seen once. The receptor was isolated from a male donor in good health and CMV-seronegative. V usage is TRBV5-1 and J usage is TRBJ1-1, with D hard to call. The source material was PBMCs. The CDR3 here is CASSLVAVRNTEAFF. DNA of the CDR3: TGCGCCAGCAGCTTGGTTGCAGTAAGGAACACTGAAGCTTTCTTT.